Listed here is a single T cell receptor beta chain. This entry is derived from a study of OX40 agonist ivuxolimab in advanced cancers. Using immunoSEQ multiplex PCR, the repertoire was profiled, and TCRdb retains in-frame clones only, with some absent. The repertoire includes roughly 75,000 clones, roughly nine tenths of them detected once, and approximately 1% sits in the top ten. Trimming removed 6 bases from V and 2 bases from J; junction bases left unmatched: 9. This CDR3 spans 15 amino acids. Looked up from germline, CDR1 is MDHEN and CDR2 is SYDVKM. The receptor comes from an adult with an advanced solid tumor such as melanoma, head and neck, liver or kidney cancer. The sample here was CD4+ or CD8+ T cells sorted from blood, taken in a trial of the OX40 agonist ivuxolimab. The V and J genes are TRBV28 and TRBJ2-7; TRBD2 matches at 8 bases. CDR3 loop: CASSPAGAGPYEQYF. The CDR3 coding sequence is TGTGCCAGCAGCCCAGCGGGAGCTGGGCCCTACGAGCAGTACTTC. Full variable domain (missing parts from reference TRBV28 and TRBJ2-7): DVKVTQSSRYLVKRTGEKVFLECVQDMDHENMFWYRQDPGLGLRLIYFSYDVKMKEKGDIPEGYSVSREKKERFSLILESASTNQTSMYLCASSPAGAGPYEQYFGPGTRLTVT.